The 29 T cell receptor beta chains below come from one sample, sequenced in a study of T-cell memory formation after mild COVID-19. TCRdb re-called the 5' RACE reads with MiXCR, one entry per CDR3 protein. The sample comprises some 120,000 distinct CDR3 sequences, more than 15% of which are singletons, and approximately 14% rests with the top ten. What was sequenced was PBMCs or a T cell subset sorted from them (not recorded which). These receptor sequences come from an adult woman who had mild COVID-19 (a few samples of this study predate the infection). Cell type and time point are not known.

The chain combines TRBV7-9 with TRBJ2-6; 8 bases are a match to TRBD2. Germline values: CDR1 SEHNR, CDR2 FQNEAQ (reference sequence). The CDR3 is 18 residues long. Trimming cost V 6 bases and J 1 base; bases outside gene matches: 11. CDR3 sequence: CASRWGLGGGSGANVLTF. The CDR3 DNA is TGTGCCAGCAGATGGGGACTAGGAGGAGGTTCTGGGGCCAACGTCCTGACTTTC.

The table lists this clonotype with many counts. V usage is TRBV7-3 and J usage is TRBJ2-1; 15 nucleotides align to TRBD2. The germline CDR1 and CDR2 sequences are SGHTA and FQGTGA. J was trimmed by 4 bases and V by 5 bases; bases with no gene match: 3. The CDR3 spans 16 residues. The CDR3 region has the DNA TGTGCCAGCAGCCTGGGGACTAGCGGGGGGTACAATGAGCAGTTCTTC. It yields the protein CASSLGTSGGYNEQFF.

The chain uses TRBV29-1 and TRBJ2-5; D tentatively reads TRBD1 or TRBD2 (5 bases each). This CDR3 region has 14 residues. The V gene's germline CDR1 is SQVTM and CDR2 ANQGSEA. The V end lost 7 bases, the J end lost 4 bases, and 19 bases lay between the germline ends. CDR3 nucleotide sequence: TGCAGCGGAAGGGACCCCGAAGGAGGAGAGACCCAGTACTTC. Protein product: CSGRDPEGGETQYF.

The chain employs TRBV20-1 and TRBJ2-7; the D is unclear. V dropped 6 bases and J dropped 7 bases, with 19 bases sitting between them. Germline V gives CDR1 DFQATT, CDR2 SNEGSKA (reference sequence). The CDR3 runs 13 residues. The CDR3 loop reads CSALLNTLEEQYF. As DNA, the CDR3 is TGCAGTGCGCTACTAAACACTCTGGAAGAGCAGTACTTC.

This clonotype was recorded a few times. This chain connects TRBV5-1 to TRBJ2-7, with 7 nucleotides matching TRBD2. The CDR3 has 13 residues. From germline, CDR1 is SGHRS and CDR2 YFSETQ. V was pared by 5 bases and J by 2 bases, with 4 bases of the junction left unmatched. In DNA form, the CDR3 reads TGCGCCAGCAGGTGGGGGGGAACCTACGAGCAGTACTTC. Its protein is CASRWGGTYEQYF.

V usage is TRBV15 and J usage is TRBJ2-7; 10 bases match TRBD1. J gave up 6 bases and V 5 bases, and 10 bases lay outside the gene matches. CDR1 is LNHNV, CDR2 YYDKDF, per germline (reference sequence). This CDR3 comprises 15 residues. The chain's CDR3 is CATSDRDDRGPEQYF. CDR3 sequence (DNA): TGTGCCACCAGCGACCGAGACGACAGGGGGCCCGAGCAGTACTTC.

CDR3 in amino acids: CASSFGVRTNTGELFF. DNA of the CDR3: TGTGCCAGCAGCTTCGGGGTCCGAACGAACACCGGGGAGCTGTTTTTT. This sequence joins TRBV5-6 and TRBJ2-2, with D possibly being TRBD2 (5 bases). The CDR3 runs 16 residues. CDR1 is SGHDT and CDR2 is YYEEEE in the germline V gene. V lost 2 bases, J lost 0 bases, and 11 bases lay in between. The full variable domain, with the rest looked up from reference TRBV5-6 and TRBJ2-2, is DAGVTQSPTHLIKTRGQQVTLRCSPKSGHDTVSWYQQALGQGPQFIFQYYEEEERQRGNFPDRFSGHQFPNYSSELNVNALLLGDSALYLCASSFGVRTNTGELFFGEGSRLTVL.

This clonotype was recorded a few times. The rearrangement uses TRBV7-9 and TRBJ2-1; 8 bases align to TRBD1. V lost 4 bases and J lost 7; bases outside the gene matches: 3. Per germline, CDR1 SEHNR and CDR2 FQNEAQ (reference sequence). The CDR3 loop spans 13 amino acids. The CDR3 loop is CASSSRGQNEQFF. The CDR3 DNA is TGTGCCAGCAGCTCCAGGGGGCAGAATGAGCAGTTCTTC.

This clonotype was recorded a few times. The chain carries TRBV5-6 and TRBJ1-3, with 7 bases that match TRBD1. The CDR3 has 17 amino acids. V gave up 2 bases and J gave up 1 base; unmatched junction bases: 9. Germline-derived CDR1 and CDR2 are SGHDT and YYEEEE. CDR3 residues: CASSFKDRQNSGNTIYF. The CDR3 DNA is TGTGCCAGCAGCTTCAAGGACAGGCAAAATTCTGGAAACACCATATATTTT.

This clonotype was found a few times. The chain has TRBV13 and TRBJ2-1; D is undetermined. This CDR3 spans 13 amino acids. Trimming cost V 5 bases and J 7 bases, with 12 bases left between them. Per germline, CDR1 PRHDT and CDR2 FYEKMQ (reference sequence). The CDR3 nucleotides are TGTGCCAGCAGCCGAAGTTATGGAAATGAGCAGTTCTTC. Translated: CASSRSYGNEQFF.

The CDR3 DNA follows: TGTGCCAGCAGTACCTGGGACAGGGGCATGGGCTACAATGAGCAGTTCTTC. This translates into CASSTWDRGMGYNEQFF. The genes are TRBV12-3 or TRBV12-4 and TRBJ2-1; the match to TRBD1 covers 10 bases. The CDR3 has 17 amino acids. The junction had 10 bases not matched to a gene; V was cut back by 5 bases and J by 3 bases.

This rearrangement joins TRBV6-5 to TRBJ2-7; D is unclear. CDR3 size: 12 residues. Germline V CDR1 and CDR2: MNHEY, SVGAGI. V was trimmed by 5 bases and J by 5 bases, leaving 10 bases between them. The CDR3 nucleotides read TGTGCCAGCAGTAACGCCGTAGACGAGCAGTACTTC. Protein product: CASSNAVDEQYF.

This sequence joins TRBV7-8 and TRBJ2-2; 8 positions agree with TRBD1. Trimming took 5 bases from V and 1 from J; bases not matched to a gene: 12. CDR1 and CDR2 (germline): SGHVS, FQNEAQ. This CDR3 has 18 amino acids. CDR3 sequence: CASSPLHSGQGNTGELFF. DNA for the CDR3: TGTGCCAGCAGCCCCCTGCATTCTGGACAGGGGAACACCGGGGAGCTGTTTTTT.

The chain uses TRBV5-1 and TRBJ2-3, with D possibly being TRBD1 (5 bases). This CDR3 is built from 16 residues. CDR1 is SGHRS and CDR2 is YFSETQ in the germline V gene. Trimming cost V 1 base and J 0 bases, with 12 bases left between them. Here the CDR3 reads CASSLYAGFSTDTQYF. CDR3 nucleotides: TGCGCCAGCAGCTTGTATGCAGGGTTCAGCACAGATACGCAGTATTTT.

This clonotype was counted a few times. The V call is TRBV12-3 or TRBV12-4, the J call TRBJ2-1; possibly TRBD2 for D (5 bases). The CDR3 is made up of 14 amino acids. V was trimmed by 5 bases and J by 10 bases, leaving 18 bases between them. CDR3 sequence (DNA): TGTGCCAGCAGTGTGTGGAGGACGTCGGAAGAGCAGTTCTTC. Amino acid sequence: CASSVWRTSEEQFF.

This clonotype was observed a few times. This sequence joins TRBV12-3 or TRBV12-4 and TRBJ1-3; possibly TRBD1 for D (5 bases). The CDR3 loop spans 15 amino acids. The V and J ends lost 0 bases and 5 bases respectively, with 11 bases between them. CDR3: CASSLAGGGRNTIYF. DNA of the CDR3: TGTGCCAGCAGTTTAGCGGGGGGAGGAAGAAACACCATATATTTT.

In this sample, this clonotype turned up a few times. This chain uses TRBV11-1 with TRBJ2-7, with D perhaps TRBD1 or TRBD2 (5 bases each). There are 14 residues in the CDR3. Germline V gene lookup returns CDR1 SGHAT and CDR2 FQDESV (reference sequence). Trimming left V 1 base short and J 4 bases short, with 11 bases between. CDR3 coding DNA: TGTGCCAGCAGCTTAGGCGGTGGGACGTACGAGCAGTACTTC. It translates to CASSLGGGTYEQYF.

The J gene is TRBJ1-1, the V gene TRBV16, with unresolved D. The V gene's germline CDR1 is KGHSY and CDR2 FQNENV. Trimming cost V 5 bases and J 1 base, with 8 bases left between them. The CDR3 runs 13 residues. CDR3 sequence reads: CASSSAWNTEAFF. The CDR3 nucleotides read TGTGCCAGCAGCTCTGCCTGGAACACTGAAGCTTTCTTT.

This clonotype was counted a few times. The chain couples TRBV7-9 to TRBJ2-1, with TRBD2 identical over 9 bases. CDR3 length equals 13 residues. Germline-derived CDR1 and CDR2 are SEHNR and FQNEAQ (reference sequence). V gave up 3 bases and J gave up 10 bases; unmatched junction bases: 4. In DNA, the CDR3 is TGTGCCAGCAGCTTTAGCGGGAGTCAGGAGCAGTTCTTC. It encodes CASSFSGSQEQFF.

The gene calls are TRBV9 and TRBJ1-1; D call uncertain. The V end lost 0 bases, the J end lost 8 bases, and 8 bases lay between the germline ends. Germline loops: CDR1 SGDLS, CDR2 YYNGEE. The CDR3 totals 12 residues. The CDR3 protein is CASSVGAKEAFF. The DNA for the CDR3 is TGTGCCAGCAGCGTAGGGGCAAAAGAAGCTTTCTTT.

This chain joins TRBV20-1 and TRBJ1-1; possibly TRBD1 for D (5 bases). Trimming removed 5 bases at V and 5 bases at J, with 15 bases between. From germline, CDR1 is DFQATT and CDR2 SNEGSKA (reference sequence). CDR3 size: 13 residues. CDR3 loop: CSAPDQGRTEAFF. CDR3 nucleotides: TGCAGTGCTCCTGATCAGGGCCGGACTGAAGCTTTCTTT.

CDR3: CASSLGGQGPETQYF. The CDR3 nucleotides are TGTGCCAGCAGTTTAGGAGGCCAGGGGCCAGAGACCCAGTACTTC. The rearrangement joins TRBV12-3 or TRBV12-4 to TRBJ2-5, with D perhaps matching TRBD1 (6 bases). The V end lost 1 base, the J end lost 4 bases, and 13 bases lay between the germline ends. This CDR3 region has 15 residues.

The chain joins TRBV24-1 to TRBJ2-1, with TRBD2 as a possible D gene (5 bases). The CDR3 totals 17 residues. Germline V gives CDR1 KGHDR, CDR2 SFDVKD. Trimming removed 5 bases from V and 0 bases from J, with 16 bases in between. The CDR3 sequence: CATSGAGRLSSYNEQFF. The CDR3, as DNA: TGTGCCACCAGTGGAGCCGGACGACTAAGCTCCTACAATGAGCAGTTCTTC.

This clonotype was seen a handful of times. The genes are TRBV29-1 and TRBJ1-1, with D perhaps matching TRBD1 (5 bases). Trimming took off 4 bases at V and 5 bases at J, with 11 bases between the two ends. The CDR3 covers 12 residues. CDR1 and CDR2 (germline): SQVTM, ANQGSEA. DNA of the CDR3: TGCAGCGTTGTTCAAAAGGGGACTGAAGCTTTCTTT. Translation: CSVVQKGTEAFF.

The sample holds a few counts of this clonotype. Here the CDR3 reads CASSREAGETQYF. CDR3 coding DNA: TGTGCCAGCAGCCGGGAAGCGGGAGAGACCCAGTACTTC. This chain uses TRBV12-3 or TRBV12-4 with TRBJ2-5; maybe TRBD2 (6 bases). This CDR3 is built from 13 residues. Trimming shortened V by 6 bases and J by 4 bases, and 12 bases separated the two germline ends.

There are a few counts of this clonotype. The chain recombines TRBV24-1 with TRBJ2-1; 9 bases line up with TRBD2. CDR1 and CDR2 (germline): KGHDR, SFDVKD. J gave up 4 bases and V 2 bases, and 11 bases lay outside the gene matches. This CDR3 region has 18 residues. The CDR3 sequence: CATSDSSVREGQYNEQFF. In nucleotides, the CDR3 is TGTGCCACCAGTGATTCCTCTGTGCGGGAGGGCCAATACAATGAGCAGTTCTTC.

This clonotype was seen only a few times. J is TRBJ1-2 and V is TRBV5-1; no clear D gene. The V gene lost 0 bases and the J gene lost 6 bases, with 15 bases spanning the gap. This CDR3 comprises 15 residues. Germline CDR1 SGHRS, CDR2 YFSETQ. Written as DNA, the CDR3 is TGCGCCAGCAGCTTGGGCGGAGGGATAGAGGATGGCTACACCTTC. Translating it yields CASSLGGGIEDGYTF.

V usage is TRBV5-1 and J usage is TRBJ2-7; D unresolved. Germline CDR1 is SGHRS and CDR2 is YFSETQ. Trimming took 4 bases from V and 3 from J, leaving 14 bases between them. The CDR3 has 14 amino acids. The CDR3 sequence: CASSPEDASYEQYF. The CDR3 DNA sequence: TGCGCCAGCAGCCCAGAGGACGCGAGCTACGAGCAGTACTTC.

This clonotype was seen only a few times. The DNA for the CDR3 is TGTGCCAGCAGTAAGCGGAAGGGTCAATACAATGAGCAGTTCTTC. Translating gives CASSKRKGQYNEQFF. The chain joins TRBV6-2 or TRBV6-3 to TRBJ2-1; the D gene is possibly TRBD2 (5 bases). With 5 bases removed from V and 4 bases from J, the gap between germline ends came to 15 bases. The germline V gene encodes CDR1 MNHEY and CDR2 SVGEGT. This CDR3 has 15 residues.